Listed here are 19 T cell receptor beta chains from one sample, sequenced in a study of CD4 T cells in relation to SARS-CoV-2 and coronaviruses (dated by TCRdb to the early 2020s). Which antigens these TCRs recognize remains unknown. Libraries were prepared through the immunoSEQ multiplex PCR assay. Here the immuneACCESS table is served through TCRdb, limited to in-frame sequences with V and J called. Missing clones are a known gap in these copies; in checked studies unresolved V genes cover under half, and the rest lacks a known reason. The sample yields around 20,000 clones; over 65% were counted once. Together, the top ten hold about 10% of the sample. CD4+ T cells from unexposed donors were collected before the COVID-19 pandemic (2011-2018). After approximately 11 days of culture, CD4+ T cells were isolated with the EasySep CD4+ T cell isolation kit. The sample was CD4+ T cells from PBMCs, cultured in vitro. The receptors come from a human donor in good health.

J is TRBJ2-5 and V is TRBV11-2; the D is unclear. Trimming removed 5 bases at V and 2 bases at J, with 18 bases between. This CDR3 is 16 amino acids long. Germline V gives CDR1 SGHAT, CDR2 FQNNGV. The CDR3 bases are TGTGCCAGCAGCCCCTGGGTTAGCTCTCAGCAAGAGACCCAGTACTTC. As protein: CASSPWVSSQQETQYF.

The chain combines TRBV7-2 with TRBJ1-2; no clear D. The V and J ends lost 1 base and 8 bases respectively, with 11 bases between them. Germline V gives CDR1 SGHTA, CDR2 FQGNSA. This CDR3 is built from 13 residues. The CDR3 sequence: CASSLESSLGYTF. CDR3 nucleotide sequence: TGTGCCAGCAGCTTAGAGTCGAGCTTGGGCTACACCTTC.

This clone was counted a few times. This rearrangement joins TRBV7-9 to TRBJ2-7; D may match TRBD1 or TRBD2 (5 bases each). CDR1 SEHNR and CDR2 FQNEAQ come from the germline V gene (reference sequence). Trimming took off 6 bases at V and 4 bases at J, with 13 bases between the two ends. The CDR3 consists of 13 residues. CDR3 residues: CASRQGRTYEQYF. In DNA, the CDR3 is TGTGCCAGCAGGCAGGGACGGACGTACGAGCAGTACTTC.

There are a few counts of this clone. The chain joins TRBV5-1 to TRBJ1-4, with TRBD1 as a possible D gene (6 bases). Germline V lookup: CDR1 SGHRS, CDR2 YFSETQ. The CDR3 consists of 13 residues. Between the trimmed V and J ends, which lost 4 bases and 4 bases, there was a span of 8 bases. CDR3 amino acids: CASSRDNNEKLFF. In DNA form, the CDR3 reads TGCGCCAGCAGCCGGGACAATAATGAAAAACTGTTTTTT.

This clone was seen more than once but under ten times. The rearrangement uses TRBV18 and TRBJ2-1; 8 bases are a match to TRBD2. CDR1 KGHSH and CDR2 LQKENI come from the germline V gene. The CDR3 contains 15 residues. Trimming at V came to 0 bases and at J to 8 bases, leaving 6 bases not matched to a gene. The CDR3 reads CASSPPTGGKDEQFF. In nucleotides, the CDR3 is TGTGCCAGCTCACCACCGACGGGAGGGAAGGATGAGCAGTTCTTC.

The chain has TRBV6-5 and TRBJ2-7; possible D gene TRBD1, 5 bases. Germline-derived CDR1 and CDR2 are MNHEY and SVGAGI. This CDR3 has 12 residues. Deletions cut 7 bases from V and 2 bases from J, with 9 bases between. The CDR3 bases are TGTGCCAGCAAAGGGGCTGCCTACGAGCAGTACTTC. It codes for CASKGAAYEQYF.

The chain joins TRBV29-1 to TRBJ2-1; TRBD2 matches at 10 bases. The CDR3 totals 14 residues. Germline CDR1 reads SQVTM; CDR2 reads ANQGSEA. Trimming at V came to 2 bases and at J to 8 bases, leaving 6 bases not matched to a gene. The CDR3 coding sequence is TGCAGCGTTGAACGGGTACTAGCGGGGTATGAGCAGTTCTTC. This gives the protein CSVERVLAGYEQFF.

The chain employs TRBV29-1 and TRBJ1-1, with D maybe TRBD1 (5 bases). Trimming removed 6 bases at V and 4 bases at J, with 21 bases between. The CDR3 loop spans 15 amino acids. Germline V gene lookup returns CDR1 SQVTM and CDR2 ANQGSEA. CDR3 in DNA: TGCAGCGTAGTCCATACGGGGGGGGGTGGCACTGAAGCTTTCTTT. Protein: CSVVHTGGGGTEAFF.

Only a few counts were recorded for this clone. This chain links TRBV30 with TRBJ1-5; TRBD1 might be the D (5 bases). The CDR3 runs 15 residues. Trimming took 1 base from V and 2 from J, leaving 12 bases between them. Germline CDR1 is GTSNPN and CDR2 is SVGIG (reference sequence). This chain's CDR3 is CAWSEVGRGNQPQHF. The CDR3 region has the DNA TGTGCCTGGAGTGAAGTCGGCAGGGGCAATCAGCCCCAGCATTTT.

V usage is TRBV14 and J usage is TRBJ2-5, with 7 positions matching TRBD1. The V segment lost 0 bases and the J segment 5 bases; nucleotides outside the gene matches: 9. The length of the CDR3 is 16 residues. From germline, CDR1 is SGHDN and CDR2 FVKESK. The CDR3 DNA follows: TGTGCCAGCAGCCAAGACCCCCTCAGGGGGTGGGAGACCCAGTACTTC. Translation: CASSQDPLRGWETQYF.

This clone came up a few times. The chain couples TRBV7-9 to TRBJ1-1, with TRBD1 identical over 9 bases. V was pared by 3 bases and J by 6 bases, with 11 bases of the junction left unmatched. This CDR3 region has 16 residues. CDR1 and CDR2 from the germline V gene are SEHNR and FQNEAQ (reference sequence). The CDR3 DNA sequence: TGTGCCAGCAGCTTTGAGATCACAGGGGGCTTCGCTGAAGCTTTCTTT. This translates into CASSFEITGGFAEAFF.

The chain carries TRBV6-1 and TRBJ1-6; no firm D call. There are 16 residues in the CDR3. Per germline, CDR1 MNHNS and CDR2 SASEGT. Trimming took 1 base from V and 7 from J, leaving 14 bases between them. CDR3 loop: CASSEGMWAGNSPLHF. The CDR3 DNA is TGTGCCAGCAGTGAAGGGATGTGGGCTGGCAATTCACCCCTCCACTTT.

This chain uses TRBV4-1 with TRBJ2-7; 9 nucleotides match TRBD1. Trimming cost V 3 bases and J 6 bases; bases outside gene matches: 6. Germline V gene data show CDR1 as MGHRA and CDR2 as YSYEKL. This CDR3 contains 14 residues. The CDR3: CASSHDYRGREQYF. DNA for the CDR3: TGCGCCAGCAGCCACGATTACAGGGGGCGCGAGCAGTACTTC.

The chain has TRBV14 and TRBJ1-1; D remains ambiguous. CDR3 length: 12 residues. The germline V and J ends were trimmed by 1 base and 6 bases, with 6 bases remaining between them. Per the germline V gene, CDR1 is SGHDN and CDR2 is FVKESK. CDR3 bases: TGTGCCAGCAGCCAAGTCACGTCTGAAGCTTTCTTT. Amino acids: CASSQVTSEAFF.

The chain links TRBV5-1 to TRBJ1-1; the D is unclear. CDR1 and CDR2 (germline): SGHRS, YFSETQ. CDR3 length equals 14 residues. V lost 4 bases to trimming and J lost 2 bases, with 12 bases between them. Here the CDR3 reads CASSQDLGNTEAFF. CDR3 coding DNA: TGCGCCAGCAGCCAGGACCTAGGTAACACTGAAGCTTTCTTT.

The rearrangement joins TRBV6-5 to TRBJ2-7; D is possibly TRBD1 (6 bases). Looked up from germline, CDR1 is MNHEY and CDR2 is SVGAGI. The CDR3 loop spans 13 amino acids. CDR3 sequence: CASQGQSSYEQYF. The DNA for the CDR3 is TGTGCGTCACAGGGCCAGAGCTCCTACGAGCAGTACTTC.

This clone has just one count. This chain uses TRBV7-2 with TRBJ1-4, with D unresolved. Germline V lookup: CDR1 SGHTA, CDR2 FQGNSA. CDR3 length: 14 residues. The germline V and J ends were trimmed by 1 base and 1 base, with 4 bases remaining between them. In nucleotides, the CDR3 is TGTGCCAGCAGCTTAGGGAGAACTAATGAAAAACTGTTTTTT. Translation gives CASSLGRTNEKLFF.

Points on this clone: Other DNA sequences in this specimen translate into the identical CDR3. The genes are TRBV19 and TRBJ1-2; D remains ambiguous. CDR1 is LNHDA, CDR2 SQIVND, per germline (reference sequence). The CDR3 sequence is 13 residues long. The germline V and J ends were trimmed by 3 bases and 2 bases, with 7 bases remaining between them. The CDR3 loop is CASSIDKNYGYTF. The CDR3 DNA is TGTGCCAGTAGTATTGACAAAAACTATGGCTACACCTTC.

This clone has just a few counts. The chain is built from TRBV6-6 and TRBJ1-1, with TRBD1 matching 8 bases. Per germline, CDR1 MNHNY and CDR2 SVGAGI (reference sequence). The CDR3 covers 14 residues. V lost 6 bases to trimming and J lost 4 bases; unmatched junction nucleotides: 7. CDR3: CASRKAGGGTEAFF. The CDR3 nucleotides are TGTGCCAGCAGAAAGGCAGGGGGCGGCACTGAAGCTTTCTTT.